This TCR beta chain derives from a study of T cells in Graves' hyperthyroidism and ophthalmopathy. Study conclusions and caveats: Researchers found most expanded thyroid clonotypes above 0.001 in blood as well.

About this clonotype itself: As yet, its antigen is unknown.

Diagnosis of hyperthyroidism was new in patients aged 18 to 65, and its duration was under 2 months. The trim removed 10 bases at V and 3 bases at J, leaving 15 bases unmatched. The CDR3 is made up of 16 amino acids. From germline, CDR1 is ENHRY and CDR2 SYGVKD. There were TCR beta CDR3 regions amplified from RNA transcripts. The TCR CDR3 first-round RT-PCR relied on the HTBI primer set. MiXCR, applied by TCRdb to the multiplex PCR reads, yields one record per CDR3 protein. This sample yields 600,000 to 800,000 distinct CDR3 sequences, of which 35% are seen a single time; around a third belongs to the top ten.

The sample taken for sequencing was blood. This sequence originates from a middle-aged woman with Graves' hyperthyroidism. V gene TRBV10-3 combines with J gene TRBJ2-3; 8 bases align to TRBD2. CDR3 coding DNA: TGTGCCACTCAGGGGATCGGGGGGGAGAGAACAGATACGCAGTATTTT. This encodes CATQGIGGERTDTQYF.